This T cell receptor beta chain comes out of a study of tumor and adjacent non-tumor tissue in lung cancer. Only a few counts were recorded for this clonotype. V was trimmed by 0 bases and J by 6 bases, leaving 8 bases between them. CDR1 is SGHTA and CDR2 is FQGTGA in the germline V gene. The length of the CDR3 is 13 residues. Three rounds of nested PCR, following a modified ARM-PCR protocol, produced the TCRbeta library. One entry per CDR3 protein, called by TCRdb with MiXCR from the multiplex PCR reads. The sample includes approximately 100,000 distinct CDR3 sequences, 50% to 70% of them seen just once. The template was RNA from unsorted bulk tissue. Distant lung tissue was collected more than 3 cm away from the tumor edge.

This rearrangement joins TRBV7-3 to TRBJ2-5; TRBD1 might be the D (5 bases). The sequence came from a man aged 30 to 39 with non-small cell lung cancer. What was sequenced was distant non-tumor lung tissue. In DNA, the CDR3 is TGTGCCAGCAGCTTAACACAGGAGAAGACCCAGTACTTC. Amino acid sequence: CASSLTQEKTQYF.